The clone carrying this T cell receptor beta chain appeared a few times. Germline CDR1 and CDR2: MNHNS and SASEGT. The CDR3 consists of 15 residues. V lost 4 bases, J lost 8 bases, and 11 bases stayed unmatched. This record belongs to a study of early T cells in non-severe SARS-CoV-2 infection. Turning to the study itself: Sequencing was performed on bulk RNA from unsorted whole blood, leaving chains unpaired.

Unique molecular identifier tags were affixed to discrete cDNA molecules. TCRdb called the 5' RACE reads again in MiXCR, with one record for every CDR3 protein. This repertoire shows tens of thousands of distinct CDR3 sequences, 10% to 15% found once; its top ten account for around 4.3%. This TCR was sampled from an adult who was a healthcare worker with PCR-confirmed SARS-CoV-2 infection or an uninfected control (not recorded which). The source was whole blood, collected at baseline. The V and J genes are TRBV6-1 and TRBJ2-1, with TRBD2 matching over 7 bases. The CDR3 spells CASSGIGGSWDEQFF. CDR3 sequence (DNA): TGTGCCAGCAGTGGGATCGGCGGGAGCTGGGATGAGCAGTTCTTC.